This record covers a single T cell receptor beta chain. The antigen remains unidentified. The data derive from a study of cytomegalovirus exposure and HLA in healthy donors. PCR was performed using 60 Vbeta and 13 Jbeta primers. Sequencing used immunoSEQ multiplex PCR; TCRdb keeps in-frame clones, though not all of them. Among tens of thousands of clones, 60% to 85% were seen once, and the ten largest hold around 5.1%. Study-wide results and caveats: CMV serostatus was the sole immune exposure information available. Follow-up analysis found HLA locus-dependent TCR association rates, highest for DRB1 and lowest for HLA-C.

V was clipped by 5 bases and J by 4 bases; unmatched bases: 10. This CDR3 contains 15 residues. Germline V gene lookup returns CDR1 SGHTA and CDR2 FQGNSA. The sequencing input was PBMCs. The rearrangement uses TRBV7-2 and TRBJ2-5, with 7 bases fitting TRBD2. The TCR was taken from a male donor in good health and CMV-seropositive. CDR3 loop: CASSPMTGGGETQYF. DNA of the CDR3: TGTGCCAGCAGCCCGATGACGGGGGGTGGAGAGACCCAGTACTTC.